Described below is a single T cell receptor beta chain sequence and its context. The CDR3 extends over 15 amino acids. Germline V CDR1 and CDR2: SGHRS, YFSETQ. After removal of 2 bases from V and 7 bases from J, the junction contained 6 bases not matched to a gene. This sample stems from a study of blood T cell repertoires in COVID-19. Study at large: Donors in the United States, Italy and Spain gave samples during acute or convalescent COVID-19. Sample material is recorded as cDNA or gDNA derived from T cells, B-cell-depleted T cells, or PBMCs.

Source study methods: How many nucleated cells were present was estimated from reference gene primer amplification. TCRdb's table, derived via immunoSEQ multiplex PCR, lists solely in-frame clones and lacks some. For V, J and clone size, that table is used; D and trimming come from the DNA. The profile shows some 190,000 clones, more than 70% of them singletons. The chain uses TRBV5-1 and TRBJ1-4; 9 positions match TRBD1. Material for sequencing was peripheral blood. The TCR originated in a man aged 18 to 30 with active or convalescent COVID-19. The CDR3 DNA reads as TGCGCCAGCAGCTTTGGGACAGGGTTGCCTGAAAAACTGTTTTTT. This codes for CASSFGTGLPEKLFF.